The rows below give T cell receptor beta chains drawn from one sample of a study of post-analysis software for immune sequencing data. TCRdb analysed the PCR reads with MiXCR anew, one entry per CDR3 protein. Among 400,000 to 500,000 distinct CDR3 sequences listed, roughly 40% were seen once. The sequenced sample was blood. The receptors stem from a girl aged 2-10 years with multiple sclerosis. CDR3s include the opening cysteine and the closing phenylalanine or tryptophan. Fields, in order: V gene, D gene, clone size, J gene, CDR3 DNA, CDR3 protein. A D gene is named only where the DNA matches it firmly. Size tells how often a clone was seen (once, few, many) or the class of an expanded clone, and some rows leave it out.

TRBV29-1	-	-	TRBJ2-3	TGCAGCGTTGCGGTGAGCACAGATACGCAGTATTTT	CSVAVSTDTQYF
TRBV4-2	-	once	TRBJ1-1	TGTGCCAGCAGCCAAGATCCAGGGATCGACACTGAAGCTTTCTTT	CASSQDPGIDTEAFF
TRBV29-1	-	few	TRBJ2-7	TGCAGCGTGGCAGGGGCAACTGGCAATGAGCAGTACTTC	CSVAGATGNEQYF
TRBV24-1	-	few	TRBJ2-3	TGTGCCACCAGTGATTTTATTGTCGGGGGCTCCACAGATACGCAGTATTTT	CATSDFIVGGSTDTQYF
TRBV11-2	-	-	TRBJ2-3	TGTGCCAGCAGCTTAGATCGGCTCCTTGATACGCAGTATTTT	CASSLDRLLDTQYF
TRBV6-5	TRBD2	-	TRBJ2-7	TGTGCCAGCAGTTACTCCAAAGGACTAGCGGGAGGGTACGAGCAGTACTTC	CASSYSKGLAGGYEQYF
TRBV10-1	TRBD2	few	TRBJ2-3	TGCGCCCCCCGCGCTAGCGGGGGATCCAGCACAGATACGCAGTATTTT	CAPRASGGSSTDTQYF
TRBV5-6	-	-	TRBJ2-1	TGTGCCAGCAGCTTGGCCATCGCAGGGAACAATGAGCAGTTCTTC	CASSLAIAGNNEQFF
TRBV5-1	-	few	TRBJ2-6	TGCGCCAGCAGCAAGACCGCAGGAGGGGCCAACGTCCTGACTTTC	CASSKTAGGANVLTF
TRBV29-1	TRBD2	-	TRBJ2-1	TGCAGCGTGGAGAGCGGGGGGGCGAGTGAGCAGTTCTTC	CSVESGGASEQFF
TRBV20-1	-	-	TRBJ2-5	TGCAGTGCTATCCCAAGATCCCACATCCAAGAGACCCAGTACTTC	CSAIPRSHIQETQYF
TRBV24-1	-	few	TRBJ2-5	TGTGCCACCAGTGTAAGTGGGATGGAGGAGACCCAGTACTTC	CATSVSGMEETQYF
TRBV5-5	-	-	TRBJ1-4	TGTGCCAGCAGAGGACAGTATGAAAAACTGTTTTTT	CASRGQYEKLFF
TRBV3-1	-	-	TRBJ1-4	TGTGCCAGCAGGGGAGGCCGAAGGTCGACTAATGAAAAACTGTTTTTT	CASRGGRRSTNEKLFF
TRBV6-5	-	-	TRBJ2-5	TGTGCCAGCAGCTTGACAGTGAAAAAGACCCAGTACTTC	CASSLTVKKTQYF
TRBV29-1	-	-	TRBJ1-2	TGCAGCGTTGAAGACCGTTATAGACCCTATGGCTACACCTTC	CSVEDRYRPYGYTF
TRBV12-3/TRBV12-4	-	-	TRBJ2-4	TGTGCCAACAGTTCGGGGACTCTTGCCAAAAACATTCAGTACTTC	CANSSGTLAKNIQYF
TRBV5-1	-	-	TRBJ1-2	TGCGCCAGCAGCACGACAGGCCCGAACTATGGCTACACCTTC	CASSTTGPNYGYTF
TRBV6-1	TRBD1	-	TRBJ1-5	TGTGCCAGCAGTGCCACCGGGACAGGGTTTCAGCCCCAGCATTTT	CASSATGTGFQPQHF
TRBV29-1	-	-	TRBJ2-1	TGCAGCGTTGAAGATGGCGCGGCTCTCGGGCAGTTCTTC	CSVEDGAALGQFF
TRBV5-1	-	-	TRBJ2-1	TGCGCCAGCAGCTTGGCTCTAGGGGGTGGAATTGAGCAGTTCTTC	CASSLALGGGIEQFF
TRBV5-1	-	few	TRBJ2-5	TGCGTCAGCAGCAATGGTGAACTCGGGACCCAGTACTTC	CVSSNGELGTQYF
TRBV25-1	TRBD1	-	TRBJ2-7	TGTGCCAGCAGTGCCAAGGAAGGACAGGGAGCCAAAGAGGGGGACGAGCAGTACTTC	CASSAKEGQGAKEGDEQYF
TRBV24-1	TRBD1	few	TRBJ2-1	TGTGCCACCAGTGATTCCGGGACAGGGCAATTCAATGAGCAGTTCTTC	CATSDSGTGQFNEQFF
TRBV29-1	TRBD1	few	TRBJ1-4	TGCAGCGTCGAACAACAGGGGGCGAGTGAAAAACTGTTTTTT	CSVEQQGASEKLFF
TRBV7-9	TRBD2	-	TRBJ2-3	TGTGCCAGCAGCCCTACAAGCGCACGAGCGGGGGACACAGATACGCAGTATTTT	CASSPTSARAGDTDTQYF
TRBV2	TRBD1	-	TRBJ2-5	TGTGCCAGCAGCCCAGGGACAGCCGAAGAGACCCAGTACTTC	CASSPGTAEETQYF
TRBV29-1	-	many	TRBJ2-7	TGCAGCGCCTTAGGCACCTACGAGCAGTACTTC	CSALGTYEQYF
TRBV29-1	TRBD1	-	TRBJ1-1	TGCAGCGTTGGCGACAGGGGCCTGAACACTGAAGCTTTCTTT	CSVGDRGLNTEAFF